This T cell receptor beta chain came from a study of blood T cell repertoires in COVID-19. Looking at the study overall: T cells, B-cell-depleted T cells, or PBMCs supplied cDNA or gDNA.

Authors' data handling: Nucleated cell number was recorded as an estimate derived from reference gene primer amplification. TCRdb keeps only in-frame clones here, not all; method: immunoSEQ multiplex PCR. V and J calls and clone size are copied from that table; D and trimming were computed from the DNA. This sample yields 200,000 to 250,000 clones, of which 88% are seen a single time; less than 3% belongs to the top ten. V lost 0 bases, J lost 8 bases, and 3 bases stayed unmatched. The CDR3 sequence is 15 residues long. Germline V gene lookup returns CDR1 PRHDT and CDR2 FYEKMQ (reference sequence). The TCR sequence derives from a woman aged 55-75 years with acute or convalescent COVID-19. V gene TRBV13 combines with J gene TRBJ1-4, with 10 positions matching TRBD1. Sample: peripheral blood. CDR3 in amino acids: CASSLGGTGDEKLFF. CDR3 sequence (DNA): TGTGCCAGCAGCTTAGGCGGGACAGGGGACGAAAAACTGTTTTTT.